These 5 T cell receptor beta chains were all obtained from the same sample, sequenced in a study of identical twins. One entry per CDR3 protein results from TCRdb running MiXCR on the 5' RACE reads. This table has about 550,000 distinct CDR3 sequences, approximately 20% appearing once. This sample was shared with a second study, whose subject was yellow fever vaccine responses in identical twins.

The material sequenced was CD4+ T cells sorted from blood. These receptors all come from a woman under 30 in good health.

The rearrangement joins TRBV19 to TRBJ2-1; TRBD2 matches at 7 bases. This CDR3 is built from 16 residues. Germline CDR1 LNHDA, CDR2 SQIVND (reference sequence). V was pared by 4 bases and J by 4 bases, with 10 bases of the junction left unmatched. The CDR3 DNA reads TGTGCCAGTAGTACCTTGTCTAGCGGTGGATACAATGAGCAGTTCTTC. Residues: CASSTLSSGGYNEQFF.

The table lists this clonotype with a few counts. The chain couples TRBV29-1 to TRBJ2-2, with 8 bases that match TRBD2. Trimming took 4 bases from V and 5 from J; bases not matched to a gene: 0. The CDR3 has 12 amino acids. Germline V gene sequence: CDR1 SQVTM, CDR2 ANQGSEA. Here the CDR3 DNA reads TGCAGCGTTGCGGGGGGGACCGGGGAGCTGTTTTTT. Translated, it gives CSVAGGTGELFF.

This clonotype appeared a few times. V usage is TRBV6-1 and J usage is TRBJ1-6; 9 nucleotides match TRBD1. The CDR3 loop spans 14 amino acids. With 6 bases clipped from V and 7 bases from J, the junction kept 4 bases outside the gene matches. Germline V lookup: CDR1 MNHNS, CDR2 SASEGT. CDR3 sequence reads: CASRVGQGNSPLHF. CDR3 DNA: TGTGCCAGCAGAGTGGGACAGGGAAATTCACCCCTCCACTTT.

The chain recombines TRBV3-1 with TRBJ2-1; 8 nucleotides agree with TRBD2. This CDR3 is built from 16 residues. Per germline, CDR1 LGHDT and CDR2 YNNKEL (reference sequence). V was pared by 2 bases and J by 0 bases, with 3 bases of the junction left unmatched. Here the CDR3 reads CASSQWAGGSYNEQFF. The CDR3 DNA reads as TGTGCCAGCAGCCAATGGGCGGGAGGCTCCTACAATGAGCAGTTCTTC.

Here the CDR3 DNA reads TGTGCCAGCTCCTGGGGCTCCTACGAGCAGTACTTC. Translating it yields CASSWGSYEQYF. V gene TRBV12-3 or TRBV12-4 combines with J gene TRBJ2-7; D ambiguous. Between the trimmed V and J ends, which lost 8 bases and 0 bases, there was a span of 8 bases. The CDR3 consists of 12 residues.